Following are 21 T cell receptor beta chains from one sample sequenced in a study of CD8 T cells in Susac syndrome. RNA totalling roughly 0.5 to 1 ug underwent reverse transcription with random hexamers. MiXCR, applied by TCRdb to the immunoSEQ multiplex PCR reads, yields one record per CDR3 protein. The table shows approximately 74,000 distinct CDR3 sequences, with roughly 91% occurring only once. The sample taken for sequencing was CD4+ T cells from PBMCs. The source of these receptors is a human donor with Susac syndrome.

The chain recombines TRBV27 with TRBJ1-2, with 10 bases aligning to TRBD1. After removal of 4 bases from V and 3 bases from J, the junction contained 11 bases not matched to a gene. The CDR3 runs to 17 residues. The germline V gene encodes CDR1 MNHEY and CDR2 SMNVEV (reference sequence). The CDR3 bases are TGTGCCAGCAGTTCGAGGGACAGGGGAGGCGAGTACTATGGCTACACCTTC. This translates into CASSSRDRGGEYYGYTF.

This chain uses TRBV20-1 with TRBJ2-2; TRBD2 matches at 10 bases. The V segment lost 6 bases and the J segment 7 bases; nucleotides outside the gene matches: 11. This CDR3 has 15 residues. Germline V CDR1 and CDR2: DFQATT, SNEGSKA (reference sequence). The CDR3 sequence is CSARPLAGTNGELFF. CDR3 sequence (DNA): TGCAGTGCCAGACCACTAGCGGGGACTAACGGGGAGCTGTTTTTT.

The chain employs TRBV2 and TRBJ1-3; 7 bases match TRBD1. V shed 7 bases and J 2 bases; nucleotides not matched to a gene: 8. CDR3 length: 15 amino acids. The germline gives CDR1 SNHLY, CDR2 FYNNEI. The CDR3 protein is CASTPEGAAGNTIYF. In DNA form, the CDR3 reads TGTGCCAGCACCCCCGAGGGGGCAGCTGGAAACACCATATATTTT.

The CDR3 DNA reads TGTGCCAGCAGTTGGGGCGGGAGGAGGCAGTACTTC. Translating it yields CASSWGGRRQYF. This chain joins TRBV27 and TRBJ2-7; 8 nucleotides line up with TRBD2. The CDR3 has 12 amino acids. Germline V CDR1 and CDR2: MNHEY, SMNVEV (reference sequence). J lost 9 bases, V lost 4 bases, and 5 bases had no gene match.

The CDR3 DNA follows: TGTGCCAGCTCACCCACGGCGGGGGGCCTTCGGTACTTC. It is translated as CASSPTAGGLRYF. This sequence joins TRBV18 and TRBJ2-7; 8 bases are shared with TRBD2. J lost 12 bases, V lost 3 bases, and 10 bases had no gene match. This CDR3 has 13 amino acids. Germline V gene lookup returns CDR1 KGHSH and CDR2 LQKENI.

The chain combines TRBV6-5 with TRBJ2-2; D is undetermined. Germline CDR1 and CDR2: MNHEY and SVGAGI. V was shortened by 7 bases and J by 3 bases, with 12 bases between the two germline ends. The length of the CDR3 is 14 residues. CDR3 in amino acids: CASMPPRDTGELFF. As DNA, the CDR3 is TGTGCCAGCATGCCCCCCCGGGACACCGGGGAGCTGTTTTTT.

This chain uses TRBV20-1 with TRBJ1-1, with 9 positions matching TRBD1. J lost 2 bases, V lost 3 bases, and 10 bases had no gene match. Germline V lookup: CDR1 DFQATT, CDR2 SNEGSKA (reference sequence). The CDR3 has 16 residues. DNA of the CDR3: TGCAGTGCTAGGCCGGGACAGGGAGTCTCTAACACTGAAGCTTTCTTT. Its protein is CSARPGQGVSNTEAFF.

CDR3 in DNA: TGTGCCAGCAGCTTGACAGGGAACACTGAAGCTTTCTTT. Protein product: CASSLTGNTEAFF. V usage is TRBV7-2 and J usage is TRBJ1-1, with a weak D call TRBD1 (6 bases). Trimming removed 3 bases at V and 1 base at J, with 6 bases between. Germline V gene sequence: CDR1 SGHTA, CDR2 FQGNSA. This CDR3 spans 13 amino acids.

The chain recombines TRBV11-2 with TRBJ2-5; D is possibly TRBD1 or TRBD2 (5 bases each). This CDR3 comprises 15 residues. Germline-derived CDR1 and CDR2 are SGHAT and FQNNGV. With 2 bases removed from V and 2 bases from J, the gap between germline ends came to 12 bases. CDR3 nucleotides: TGTGCCAGCAGCTTAAGGTTGGGGGATCAAGAGACCCAGTACTTC. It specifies CASSLRLGDQETQYF. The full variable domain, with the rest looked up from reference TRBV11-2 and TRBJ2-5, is EAGVAQSPRYKIIEKRQSVAFWCNPISGHATLYWYQQILGQGPKLLIQFQNNGVVDDSQLPKDRFSAERLKGVDSTLKIQPAKLEDSAVYLCASSLRLGDQETQYFGPGTRLLVL.

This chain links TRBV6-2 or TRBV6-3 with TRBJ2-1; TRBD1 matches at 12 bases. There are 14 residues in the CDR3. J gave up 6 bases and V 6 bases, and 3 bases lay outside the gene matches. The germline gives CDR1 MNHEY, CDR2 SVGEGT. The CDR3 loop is CASRGQGALNEQFF. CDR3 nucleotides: TGTGCCAGCAGGGGACAGGGGGCGCTCAATGAGCAGTTCTTC.

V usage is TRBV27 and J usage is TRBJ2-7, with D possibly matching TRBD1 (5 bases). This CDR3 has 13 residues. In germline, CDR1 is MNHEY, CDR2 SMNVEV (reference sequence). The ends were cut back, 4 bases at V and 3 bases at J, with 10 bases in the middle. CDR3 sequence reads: CASSSPGIYEQYF. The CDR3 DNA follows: TGTGCCAGCAGTTCTCCAGGGATCTACGAGCAGTACTTC.

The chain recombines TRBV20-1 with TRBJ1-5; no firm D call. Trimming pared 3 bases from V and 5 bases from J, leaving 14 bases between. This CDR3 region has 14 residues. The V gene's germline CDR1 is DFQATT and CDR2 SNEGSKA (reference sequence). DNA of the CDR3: TGCAGTGCTAGGTCGGGAGGGTTCGATCAGCCCCAGCATTTT. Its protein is CSARSGGFDQPQHF.

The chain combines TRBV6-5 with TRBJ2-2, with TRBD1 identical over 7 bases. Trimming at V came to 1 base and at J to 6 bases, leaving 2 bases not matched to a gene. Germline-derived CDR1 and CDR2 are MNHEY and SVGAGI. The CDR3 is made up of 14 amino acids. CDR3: CASSYYRGSGELFF. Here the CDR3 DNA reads TGTGCCAGCAGTTACTACAGGGGTTCCGGGGAGCTGTTTTTT.

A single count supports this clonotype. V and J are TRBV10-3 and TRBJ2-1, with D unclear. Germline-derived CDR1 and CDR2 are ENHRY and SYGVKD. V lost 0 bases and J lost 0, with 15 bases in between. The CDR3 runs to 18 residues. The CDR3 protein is CAISESTLGSSSYNEQFF. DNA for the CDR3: TGTGCCATCAGTGAGTCGACTCTTGGCTCTAGCTCCTACAATGAGCAGTTCTTC.

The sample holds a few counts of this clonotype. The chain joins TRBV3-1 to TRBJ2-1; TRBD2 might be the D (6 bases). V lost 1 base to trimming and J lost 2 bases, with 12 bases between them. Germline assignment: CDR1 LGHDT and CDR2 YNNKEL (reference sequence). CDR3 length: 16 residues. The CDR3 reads CASSQAAAGPYNEQFF. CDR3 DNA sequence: TGTGCCAGCAGCCAAGCTGCAGCGGGCCCCTACAATGAGCAGTTCTTC.

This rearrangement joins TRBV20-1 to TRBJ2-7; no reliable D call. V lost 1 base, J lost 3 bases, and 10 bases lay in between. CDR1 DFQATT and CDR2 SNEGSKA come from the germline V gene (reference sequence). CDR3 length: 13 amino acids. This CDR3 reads CSARGAPVYEQYF. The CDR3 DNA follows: TGCAGTGCTAGAGGGGCACCCGTCTACGAGCAGTACTTC.

CDR3 sequence (DNA): TGTGCCAGCGTAGGTCCCGGGACTAGCGGGGGGGCCGTAGATACGCAGTATTTT. Translating it yields CASVGPGTSGGAVDTQYF. This chain uses TRBV2 with TRBJ2-3; TRBD2 agrees at 16 bases. This CDR3 has 18 amino acids. Germline CDR1 SNHLY, CDR2 FYNNEI. V lost 8 bases to trimming and J lost 5 bases; unmatched junction nucleotides: 13.

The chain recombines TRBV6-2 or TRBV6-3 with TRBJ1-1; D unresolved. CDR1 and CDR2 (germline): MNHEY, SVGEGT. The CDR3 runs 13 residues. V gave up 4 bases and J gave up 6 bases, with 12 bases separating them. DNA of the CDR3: TGTGCCAGCAGTTCACCTGGCTCGGCTGAAGCTTTCTTT. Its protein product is CASSSPGSAEAFF.

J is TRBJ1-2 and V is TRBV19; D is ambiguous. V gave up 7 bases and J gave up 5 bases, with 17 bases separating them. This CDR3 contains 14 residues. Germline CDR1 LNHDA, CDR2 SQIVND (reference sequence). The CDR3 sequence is CASMGADPPYGYTF. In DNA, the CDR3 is TGTGCCAGTATGGGAGCAGACCCCCCATATGGCTACACCTTC.

This CDR3 reads CASSLGYMGRTTYEQYF. As DNA, the CDR3 is TGTGCCAGCAGTTTAGGCTATATGGGTAGGACTACCTACGAGCAGTACTTC. The rearrangement uses TRBV27 and TRBJ2-7, with D possibly being TRBD2 (6 bases). Trimming cost V 2 bases and J 2 bases, with 19 bases left between them. Germline CDR1 and CDR2: MNHEY and SMNVEV (reference sequence). This CDR3 spans 17 amino acids.

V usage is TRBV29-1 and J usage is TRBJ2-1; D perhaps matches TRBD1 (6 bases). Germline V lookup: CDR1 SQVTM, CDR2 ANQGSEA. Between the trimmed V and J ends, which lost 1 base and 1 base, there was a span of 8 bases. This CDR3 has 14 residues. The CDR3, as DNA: TGCAGCGTTGAAGCTAGGGGGTCCTACAATGAGCAGTTCTTC. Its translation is CSVEARGSYNEQFF.